The 26 T cell receptor beta chains below were found in one sample sequenced in a study of cytomegalovirus exposure and HLA in healthy donors. Some clones are missing from TCRdb's copy, which holds only in-frame ones; the method was immunoSEQ multiplex PCR. The sample has a few hundred thousand clones; around 90% are singletons. Sequencing input: PBMCs. The receptors derive from a man aged 30 to 45 in good health and CMV-seronegative.

As for this clone: Other DNA sequences of this sample code for an identical CDR3. V gene TRBV6-1 combines with J gene TRBJ2-7, with 7 nucleotides matching TRBD1. The J segment lost 3 bases and the V segment lost 2 bases, leaving 1 base of the junction unmatched. The CDR3 spans 13 residues. Germline CDR1 and CDR2: MNHNS and SASEGT. CDR3 in amino acids: CASSERQGYEQYF. In DNA, the CDR3 is TGTGCCAGCAGTGAACGACAGGGCTACGAGCAGTACTTC.

The chain has TRBV27 and TRBJ1-2, with D possibly being TRBD1 (6 bases). The V and J ends lost 4 bases and 3 bases respectively, with 15 bases between them. CDR3 size: 15 residues. Germline assignment: CDR1 MNHEY and CDR2 SMNVEV (reference sequence). Here the CDR3 DNA reads TGTGCCAGCAGTTCGGGACAAAACTCCCACTATGGCTACACCTTC. Amino acid sequence: CASSSGQNSHYGYTF.

V usage is TRBV6-4 and J usage is TRBJ2-7; TRBD2 might be the D (5 bases). Trimming removed 3 bases from V and 1 base from J, with 7 bases in between. CDR3 size: 13 residues. In germline, CDR1 is MRHNA, CDR2 SNTAGT. CDR3 loop: CASSESGSYEQYF. In nucleotides, the CDR3 is TGTGCCAGCAGTGAGTCGGGGTCCTACGAGCAGTACTTC.

The V gene is TRBV30, the J gene TRBJ2-1, with 10 bases identical to TRBD1. V trimming: 7 bases; J trimming: 3 bases; junction bases outside the gene matches: 9. CDR3 length: 15 residues. CDR1 GTSNPN and CDR2 SVGIG come from the germline V gene (reference sequence). CDR3 loop: CASSDRGPYYNEQFF. The CDR3 nucleotides are TGTGCCTCCTCCGACAGGGGGCCTTACTACAATGAGCAGTTCTTC.

The chain couples TRBV18 to TRBJ1-6; D remains ambiguous. The CDR3 is made up of 12 amino acids. Per the germline V gene, CDR1 is KGHSH and CDR2 is LQKENI. The V gene lost 5 bases and the J gene lost 7 bases, with 6 bases spanning the gap. Here the CDR3 reads CASSLANSPLHF. In DNA form, the CDR3 reads TGTGCCAGCTCATTGGCCAATTCACCCCTCCACTTT.

V usage is TRBV2 and J usage is TRBJ1-1; D not resolved. The CDR3 loop spans 13 amino acids. In germline, CDR1 is SNHLY, CDR2 FYNNEI. Trimming cost V 3 bases and J 2 bases, with 7 bases left between them. Here the CDR3 reads CASSDENNTEAFF. The CDR3 DNA reads TGTGCCAGCAGTGACGAGAATAACACTGAAGCTTTCTTT.

This rearrangement joins TRBV7-8 to TRBJ2-7; the D gene is possibly TRBD1 (6 bases). The germline gives CDR1 SGHVS, CDR2 FQNEAQ. V lost 6 bases and J lost 0, with 18 bases in between. CDR3 size: 16 residues. CDR3 protein: CASSLRTASGSYEQYF. CDR3 nucleotides: TGTGCCAGCAGTCTTCGGACAGCTTCAGGCTCCTACGAGCAGTACTTC. Based on the CDR3 plus reference TRBV7-8 and TRBJ2-7, the full variable domain is GAGVSQSPRYKVAKRGQDVALRCDPISGHVSLFWYQQALGQGPEFLTYFQNEAQLDKSGLPSDRFFAERPEGSVSTLKIQRTQQEDSAVYLCASSLRTASGSYEQYFGPGTRLTVT.

V and J are TRBV9 and TRBJ1-2; 7 bases map to TRBD1. The CDR3 runs 16 residues. Germline values: CDR1 SGDLS, CDR2 YYNGEE. After removal of 2 bases from V and 3 bases from J, the junction contained 10 bases not matched to a gene. CDR3 protein: CASSVLTNTGDYGYTF. CDR3 nucleotide sequence: TGTGCCAGCAGCGTGCTGACGAATACAGGGGACTATGGCTACACCTTC. The variable domain in full, with the rest retrieved from reference TRBV9 and TRBJ1-2, is DSGVTQTPKHLITATGQRVTLRCSPRSGDLSVYWYQQSLDQGLQFLIQYYNGEERAKGNILERFSAQQFPDLHSELNLSSLELGDSALYFCASSVLTNTGDYGYTFGSGTRLTVV.

The chain carries TRBV19 and TRBJ2-7, with D perhaps TRBD1 (6 bases). V was trimmed by 2 bases and J by 0 bases, leaving 11 bases between them. The germline V gene encodes CDR1 LNHDA and CDR2 SQIVND (reference sequence). The CDR3 contains 15 residues. The CDR3 protein is CASSIRRDISYEQYF. Written as DNA, the CDR3 is TGTGCCAGTAGTATACGACGGGACATCTCCTACGAGCAGTACTTC.

This chain joins TRBV9 and TRBJ2-1, with D maybe TRBD1 (6 bases). There are 15 residues in the CDR3. Germline V lookup: CDR1 SGDLS, CDR2 YYNGEE. The germline V and J ends were trimmed by 0 bases and 9 bases, with 16 bases remaining between them. CDR3 DNA: TGTGCCAGCAGCGTAGTCCCCCTACAGGGCGGTGAGCAGTTCTTC. It yields the protein CASSVVPLQGGEQFF.

The chain employs TRBV10-1 and TRBJ2-7; 8 bases fit TRBD1. The V segment lost 8 bases and the J segment 0 bases; nucleotides outside the gene matches: 6. Germline V gene data show CDR1 as WNHNN and CDR2 as SYGVQD (reference sequence). The CDR3 length is 14 residues. CDR3: CASPGDRSSYEQYF. The DNA for the CDR3 is TGCGCCAGCCCCGGGGACAGGAGCTCCTACGAGCAGTACTTC.

CDR3 DNA sequence: TGTGCCAGCAGCTTATACCCAGGGGGCAGTGGGAATGAGCAGTTCTTC. Protein: CASSLYPGGSGNEQFF. The V and J genes are TRBV11-3 and TRBJ2-1, with 8 bases identical to TRBD1. In germline, CDR1 is SGHNT, CDR2 YENEEA. Unmatched junction bases numbered 10, after V lost 2 bases and J lost 7 bases. The CDR3 totals 16 residues.

This clone has only one observation. The rearrangement links TRBV2 to TRBJ2-2, with D possibly TRBD1 on 5 matching bases. Germline V gives CDR1 SNHLY, CDR2 FYNNEI. The CDR3 is made up of 12 amino acids. Trimming removed 6 bases at V and 4 bases at J, with 6 bases between. CDR3 nucleotide sequence: TGTGCCAGCAGAGGGGTCACCGGGGAGCTGTTTTTT. This encodes CASRGVTGELFF. Filled out from reference TRBV2 and TRBJ2-2, the complete variable domain reads EPEVTQTPSHQVTQMGQEVILRCVPISNHLYFYWYRQILGQKVEFLVSFYNNEISEKSEIFDDQFSVERPDGSNFTLKIRSTKLEDSAMYFCASRGVTGELFFGEGSRLTVL.

J is TRBJ1-1 and V is TRBV19; maybe TRBD1 (5 bases). This CDR3 has 13 residues. V was cut by 3 bases and J by 11 bases, with 16 bases left in between. The germline V gene encodes CDR1 LNHDA and CDR2 SQIVND (reference sequence). CDR3 residues: CASSITGVPWAFF. Here the CDR3 DNA reads TGTGCCAGTAGTATCACGGGGGTCCCGTGGGCTTTCTTT.

The V gene is TRBV5-4, the J gene TRBJ1-2; D ambiguous. CDR1 and CDR2 from the germline V gene are SGHNT and YYREEE (reference sequence). Trimming stripped 0 bases from V and 3 bases from J, with 9 bases between. CDR3 length: 14 amino acids. The CDR3: CASSLVGNYYGYTF. The CDR3 bases are TGTGCCAGCAGCTTGGTTGGCAATTACTATGGCTACACCTTC. The whole variable domain, filled in from reference TRBV5-4 and TRBJ1-2, reads ETGVTQSPTHLIKTRGQQVTLRCSSQSGHNTVSWYQQALGQGPQFIFQYYREEENGRGNFPPRFSGLQFPNYSSELNVNALELDDSALYLCASSLVGNYYGYTFGSGTRLTVV.

The rearrangement joins TRBV5-4 to TRBJ1-3, with a tentative D call TRBD1 (5 bases). The CDR3 is 13 residues long. Germline lookup yields CDR1 SGHNT and CDR2 YYREEE (reference sequence). V shed 0 bases and J shed 6 bases, with 7 bases lying between them. In DNA, the CDR3 is TGTGCCAGCAGCTTGGGTGGGGCAAACACCATATATTTT. Encoded protein: CASSLGGANTIYF.

The chain has TRBV5-4 and TRBJ1-1; TRBD1 might be the D (5 bases). The V end lost 4 bases, the J end lost 8 bases, and 12 bases lay between the germline ends. The CDR3 extends over 12 amino acids. Per the germline V gene, CDR1 is SGHNT and CDR2 is YYREEE (reference sequence). CDR3 nucleotide sequence: TGTGCCAGCAGCCAAACGACAGACGAAGCTTTCTTT. Its translation: CASSQTTDEAFF.

The chain combines TRBV5-1 with TRBJ2-6; possible D gene TRBD1, 5 bases. The CDR3 has 15 amino acids. V was trimmed by 3 bases and J by 2 bases, leaving 9 bases between them. Germline assignment: CDR1 SGHRS and CDR2 YFSETQ. CDR3 DNA sequence: TGCGCCAGCAGCTCTCAGGGAACTGGGGCCAACGTCCTGACTTTC. This gives the protein CASSSQGTGANVLTF.

J is TRBJ2-3 and V is TRBV10-1; D might be TRBD2 (6 bases). CDR3 size: 15 residues. Trimming removed 2 bases at V and 3 bases at J, with 12 bases between. Germline V gene data show CDR1 as WNHNN and CDR2 as SYGVQD (reference sequence). For the CDR3, the DNA is TGCGCCAGCAGTGAGAGGGGAGGTGGGACAGATACGCAGTATTTT. Residues: CASSERGGGTDTQYF.

This clone was detected only once. The J gene is TRBJ2-5, the V gene TRBV9; 10 nucleotides agree with TRBD2. The V gene's germline CDR1 is SGDLS and CDR2 YYNGEE. The CDR3 sequence is 15 residues long. With 2 bases clipped from V and 2 bases from J, the junction kept 3 bases outside the gene matches. CDR3 region: CASSVASGGQETQYF. CDR3 nucleotides: TGTGCCAGCAGCGTGGCTAGCGGGGGACAAGAGACCCAGTACTTC.

The V gene is TRBV7-9, the J gene TRBJ1-2, with TRBD1 as a possible D gene (5 bases). V gave up 5 bases and J gave up 5 bases, with 12 bases separating them. The CDR3 length is 13 residues. CDR1 is SEHNR and CDR2 is FQNEAQ in the germline V gene (reference sequence). The CDR3 DNA reads TGTGCCAGCAGCCCCGGACAAGTGTATGGCTACACCTTC. Translating it yields CASSPGQVYGYTF. The whole variable domain, filled in from reference TRBV7-9 and TRBJ1-2, reads DTGVSQNPRHKITKRGQNVTFRCDPISEHNRLYWYRQTLGQGPEFLTYFQNEAQLEKSRLLSDRFSAERPKGSFSTLEIQRTEQGDSAMYLCASSPGQVYGYTFGSGTRLTVV.

This clone turned up a few times. The chain carries TRBV6-1 and TRBJ1-6; the D gene is possibly TRBD1 (6 bases). From germline, CDR1 is MNHNS and CDR2 SASEGT. The V end lost 2 bases, the J end lost 10 bases, and 12 bases lay between the germline ends. The CDR3 contains 14 residues. CDR3 sequence reads: CASSEIQGRSPLHF. CDR3 nucleotides: TGTGCCAGCAGTGAAATACAGGGTAGATCACCCCTCCACTTT.

This chain uses TRBV6-5 with TRBJ1-4; 7 positions match TRBD1. The junction had 6 bases not matched to a gene; V was cut back by 4 bases and J by 4 bases. The germline V gene has CDR1 MNHEY and CDR2 SVGAGI. CDR3 length: 15 residues. As DNA, the CDR3 is TGTGCCAGCAGTTCACGGACAGGCTATAATGAAAAACTGTTTTTT. This codes for CASSSRTGYNEKLFF.

The V call is TRBV25-1, the J call TRBJ2-7; 7 bases line up with TRBD1. The CDR3 spans 15 residues. CDR1 and CDR2 (germline): MGHDK, SYGVNS. The V and J ends lost 3 bases and 2 bases, in that order; junction bases with no gene match: 7. DNA for the CDR3: TGTGCCAGCAGTGACCAAAGACAGGGAGCCTACGAGCAGTACTTC. The encoded protein is CASSDQRQGAYEQYF.

This sequence joins TRBV5-6 and TRBJ2-5, with D maybe TRBD1 (7 bases). This CDR3 spans 17 amino acids. V shed 1 base and J shed 2 bases, with 18 bases lying between them. Looked up from germline, CDR1 is SGHDT and CDR2 is YYEEEE. The CDR3 nucleotides read TGTGCCAGCAGCTTGTTATATGGGGGGACAGAGCAAGAGACCCAGTACTTC. Protein: CASSLLYGGTEQETQYF.

The rearrangement links TRBV18 to TRBJ2-3, with 8 bases matching TRBD1. Germline V gives CDR1 KGHSH, CDR2 LQKENI. This CDR3 region has 14 residues. V was clipped by 6 bases and J by 5 bases; unmatched bases: 7. The CDR3 region is CASSGQGIGDTQYF. In DNA form, the CDR3 reads TGTGCCAGCTCCGGACAGGGAATTGGAGATACGCAGTATTTT.